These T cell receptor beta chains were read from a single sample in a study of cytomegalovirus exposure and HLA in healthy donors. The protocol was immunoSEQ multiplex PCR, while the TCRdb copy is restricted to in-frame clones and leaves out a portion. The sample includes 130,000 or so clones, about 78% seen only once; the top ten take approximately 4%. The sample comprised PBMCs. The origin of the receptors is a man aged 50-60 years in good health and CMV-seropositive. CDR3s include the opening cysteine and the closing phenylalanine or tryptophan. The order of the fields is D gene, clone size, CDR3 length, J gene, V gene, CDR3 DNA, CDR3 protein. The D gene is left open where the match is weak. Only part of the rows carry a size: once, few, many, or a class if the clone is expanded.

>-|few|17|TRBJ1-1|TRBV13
TGTGCCAGCAGCCGCACAGGAACTAAGTCCCAAAACACTGAAGCTTTCTTT
CASSRTGTKSQNTEAFF
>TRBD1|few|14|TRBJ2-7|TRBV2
TGTGCCAGTAGAGCGCGACAGGGGGATTGGGAGCAGTACTTC
CASRARQGDWEQYF
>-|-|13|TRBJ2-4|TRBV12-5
TGTGCTAGTGGTTTGGGACAGCTAAACATTCAGTACTTC
CASGLGQLNIQYF
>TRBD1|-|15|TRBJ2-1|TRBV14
TGTGCCAGCAGCCAAGTCGGGACAGGGAATATTGAGCAGTTCTTC
CASSQVGTGNIEQFF
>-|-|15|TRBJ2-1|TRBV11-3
TGTGCCAGCAGCCTATACTCAGGGCGGATGAATGAGCAGTTCTTC
CASSLYSGRMNEQFF
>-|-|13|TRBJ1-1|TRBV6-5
TGTGCCAGCAGAAAAGAGGAGCGCACTGAAGCTTTCTTT
CASRKEERTEAFF
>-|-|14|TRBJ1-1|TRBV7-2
TGTGCCAGCAACACGGGGGGGCCGAACACTGAAGCTTTCTTT
CASNTGGPNTEAFF
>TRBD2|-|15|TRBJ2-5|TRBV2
TGTGCCAGCAGCGACACTAGCGGGATACAAGAGACCCAGTACTTC
CASSDTSGIQETQYF
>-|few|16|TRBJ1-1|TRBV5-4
TGTGCCAGCAGCTTCTACTCTAGTCCCCCGACCACTGAAGCTTTCTTT
CASSFYSSPPTTEAFF
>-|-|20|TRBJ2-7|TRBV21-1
TGTGCCGTATCCATTTGCAGCGGTCGGCCCTGGGACAGGGCCTCCTACGAGCAGTACTTC
CAVSICSGRPWDRASYEQYF
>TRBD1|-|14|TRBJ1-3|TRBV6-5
TGTGCCAGCAGTGACCCGGACAGGGGAAACACCATATATTTT
CASSDPDRGNTIYF
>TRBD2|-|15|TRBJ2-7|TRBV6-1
TGTGCCAGCAGCCCCAGCGGGGGCCTTATCTACGAGCAGTACTTC
CASSPSGGLIYEQYF
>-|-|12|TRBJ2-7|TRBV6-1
TGTGCCAGCAGACAGGGATACTACGAGCAGTACTTC
CASRQGYYEQYF
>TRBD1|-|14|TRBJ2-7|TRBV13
TGTGCCAGCAGCTCCGGGACAGGGCCCCACGAGCAGTACTTC
CASSSGTGPHEQYF